This T cell receptor beta chain is from a study of a mutant IDH1 vaccine in newly diagnosed glioma (dated by TCRdb to the early 2020s). The study in broad terms: In the chemotherapy-containing groups, vaccination started alongside temozolomide cycles, whereas in patients who had radiotherapy alone it started 4-6 weeks after radiotherapy. Of the 32 patients who were treated, about 62% were male and approximately 38% were female, and the mean age was roughly 40 years. Before enrollment, most patients had been given radiochemotherapy with temozolomide as standard therapy, while the rest had received either radiotherapy alone or temozolomide alone. Visit V12 was the week-35 safety follow-up and visit V13 was the week-47 end of study. Peripheral blood was collected at six visits: V03 (baseline), V05, V07, V10, V12 and V13. Longitudinal TCRB deep sequencing was done for about two dozen treated patients, wherever samples were available for exploratory analyses. The full study reports these points: Availability determined which PBMC samples were chosen for TCRB deep sequencing. Vaccine-induced immune responses across multiple MHC alleles were detected in 90% to 95% of patients. Pseudoprogression appeared unrelated to alterations in the top peripheral T cell clonotypes detected by TCRB sequencing. According to the authors, sample limitations meant that analyses of patient blood samples could not be reproduced.

The CDR1 and CDR2 encoded by the germline V gene are KGHSH and LQKENI. V ends up 3 bases short and J 6 bases short, with an unmatched junction base count of 5. The CDR3 contains 14 residues, cysteine and phenylalanine counted. Only the CDR3 DNA is retained, 42 bases long and in frame from the first base. Notes on this clone: Its antigen target is currently unknown. Per-base qualities were not stored, and no clone one base away is much larger.

The library was generated by the immunoSEQ multiplex PCR assay. The hsTCRB Kit was used according to the manufacturer's protocol to amplify rearranged TCR beta chain sequences. Sequencing of TCRB libraries was carried out on an Illumina MiSeq. The study's processing was this. The kit vendor's proprietary platform handled demultiplexing, trimming and gene mapping. The table was pulled from immuneACCESS by TCRdb, which kept in-frame rearrangements only. Such tables lose some clones; where checked, under half of the loss comes from unresolved V genes, and the rest has no known cause. The V and J calls and clone size were taken over from that table, and D and trimming were inferred from the DNA. In all, the sample holds more than 35,000 clones, and 65% to 80% of those were seen once. The ten largest clones represent roughly 9.8% of the sample. This specimen's time point label, interpreted: week 47, end of study. A 20-mer mutant IDH1 peptide at 300 micrograms in Montanide made up each vaccine dose, which was injected subcutaneously together with topical imiquimod. Patients received eight vaccinations in weeks 1, 3, 5, 7, 11, 15, 19 and 23, corresponding to visits V03 through V10. All donors had newly diagnosed IDH1-mutant astrocytomas of WHO grade 3 or 4 that showed loss of nuclear ATRX. The samples were drawn from NOA16, a multicentre, single-arm, open-label phase I trial in Germany that tested a mutant IDH1 peptide vaccine in humans for the first time. Genomic DNA for TCRB sequencing was isolated from EDTA blood with the DNeasy Blood and Tissue Kit.

The sample here was PBMCs, taken from a glioma patient whose treatment included an IDH1 peptide vaccine. The sequence was obtained from a man aged 40-50 years with glioma. The chain joins TRBV18 to TRBJ2-5; 9 nucleotides in the junction match TRBD1. The CDR3 here reads CASSPQTGGQTQYF. The nucleotide sequence reads as follows: TGTGCCAGCTCACCTCAGACAGGGGGACAGACCCAGTACTTC.